The rows below give T cell receptor beta chains drawn from one sample of a study of blood T cell repertoires in COVID-19. The method was immunoSEQ multiplex PCR; TCRdb's version includes in-frame clones alone and lacks a portion of them. In the table there are about 89,000 clones, 88% of which are singletons. The specimen was peripheral blood. These receptors originate from a man aged 55-75 years with acute or convalescent COVID-19. CDR3s include the opening cysteine and the closing phenylalanine or tryptophan. D genes are given only for firm matches. Not all rows give a size; the values are once, few, many and, for expanded clones, a class.

d_call clone_size j_call v_call cdr3_aa cdr3_nt
NA NA TRBJ2-7 TRBV6-6 CASSYLYYEQYF TGTGCCAGCAGTTACCTGTACTACGAGCAGTACTTC
TRBD1 NA TRBJ1-6 TRBV11-3 CASSPGQDSPLHF TGTGCCAGCAGCCCGGGACAGGATTCACCCCTCCACTTT
TRBD2 NA TRBJ2-3 TRBV24-1 CATSGGLAGGPVTQYF TGTGCCACCAGCGGGGGACTAGCGGGAGGGCCGGTTACGCAGTATTTT
TRBD1 few TRBJ1-2 TRBV13 CASSSSGTGSYGYTF TGTGCCAGCAGCAGCTCCGGGACAGGTTCCTATGGCTACACCTTC
TRBD2 NA TRBJ2-7 TRBV4-2 CASSQELAGKFGGYEQYF TGTGCCAGCAGCCAAGAGCTAGCGGGAAAGTTCGGGGGCTACGAGCAGTACTTC
TRBD1 NA TRBJ1-3 TRBV10-2 CASSVKGADTIYF TGCGCCAGCAGTGTAAAGGGGGCAGACACCATATATTTT
TRBD2 NA TRBJ2-2 TRBV27 CASSLGPGLAGFGELFF TGTGCCAGCAGCCTGGGCCCGGGACTAGCGGGGTTTGGGGAGCTGTTTTTT
TRBD1 NA TRBJ1-6 TRBV5-1 CASSFQGENSPLHF TGCGCCAGCAGCTTCCAGGGGGAGAATTCACCCCTCCACTTT
TRBD2 NA TRBJ2-5 TRBV5-1 CASSLGRERGAQETQYF TGCGCCAGCAGCTTGGGTCGGGAGCGGGGGGCCCAAGAGACCCAGTACTTC
NA NA TRBJ1-5 TRBV30 CAWSSVGGSNQPQHF TGTGCCTGGAGTTCTGTGGGGGGTAGCAATCAGCCCCAGCATTTT
NA NA TRBJ2-5 TRBV19 CASSIGRQETQYF TGTGCCAGTAGTATTGGCAGACAAGAGACCCAGTACTTC
NA once TRBJ2-7 TRBV7-3 CASSLTPTGKQYF TGTGCCAGCAGCTTAACTCCTACAGGGAAGCAGTACTTC
NA NA TRBJ1-4 TRBV6-5 CASSYRGGNEKLFF TGTGCCAGCAGTTACAGGGGAGGTAATGAAAAACTGTTTTTT
NA NA TRBJ1-1 TRBV5-1 CASNADGGNTEAFF TGCGCCAGCAACGCGGACGGGGGGAACACTGAAGCTTTCTTT
TRBD1 once TRBJ2-5 TRBV7-2 CASSTGTVRETQYF TGTGCCAGCAGCACCGGGACAGTACGAGAGACCCAGTACTTC
NA NA TRBJ1-1 TRBV2 CASSRQDIEAFF TGTGCCAGCAGTAGACAGGACATTGAAGCTTTCTTT
TRBD1 NA TRBJ1-6 TRBV27 CASSLFFGTGSSPLHF TGTGCCAGCAGTTTATTCTTCGGGACAGGTTCTTCACCCCTCCACTTT
NA NA TRBJ1-4 TRBV9 CASSQRAGVEKLFF TGTGCCAGCAGCCAGCGTGCCGGGGTTGAAAAACTGTTTTTT
TRBD1 once TRBJ2-7 TRBV25-1 CASGRGQGYEQYF TGTGCCAGCGGACGGGGACAGGGCTACGAGCAGTACTTC
NA NA TRBJ1-4 TRBV19 CASSSTGKLFF TGTGCCAGTAGCTCGACGGGAAAACTGTTTTTT
NA NA TRBJ2-6 TRBV6-1 CASSEGRASGANVLTF TGTGCCAGCAGTGAAGGGAGGGCCTCTGGGGCCAACGTCCTGACTTTC
NA NA TRBJ1-3 TRBV7-9 CASSPEGHRSSGNTIYF TGTGCCAGCAGCCCGGAGGGCCACAGGTCCTCTGGAAACACCATATATTTT
NA NA TRBJ1-2 TRBV6-5 CASGPELNGYTF TGTGCCAGCGGCCCAGAACTAAATGGCTACACCTTC
NA NA TRBJ2-3 TRBV20-1 CSASPGVADTQYF TGCAGTGCTAGTCCAGGGGTAGCGGATACGCAGTATTTT
NA once TRBJ2-1 TRBV5-1 CASSLVFREQMGDNEQFF TGCGCCAGCAGCTTGGTGTTTCGGGAGCAAATGGGGGACAATGAGCAGTTCTTC
TRBD2 NA TRBJ2-3 TRBV18 CASSQAVSGGSTDTQYF TGTGCCAGCTCACAGGCGGTGAGCGGGGGTTCCACAGATACGCAGTATTTT
TRBD1 NA TRBJ1-5 TRBV28 CASSFSGQGALYSNQPQHF TGTGCCAGCAGTTTCTCGGGACAGGGGGCCCTTTATAGCAATCAGCCCCAGCATTTT
NA NA TRBJ2-7 TRBV29-1 CSVLEQGPYEQYF TGCAGCGTTCTCGAACAGGGCCCCTACGAGCAGTACTTC
TRBD2 NA TRBJ2-1 TRBV29-1 CSAQASGAYNEQFF TGCAGCGCCCAGGCTAGCGGGGCCTACAATGAGCAGTTCTTC
NA NA TRBJ1-5 TRBV12-3/TRBV12-4 CASSPETGQPQHF TGTGCCAGCAGTCCAGAGACAGGCCAGCCCCAGCATTTT
NA NA TRBJ2-2 TRBV10-3 CAIPIAENTGELFF TGTGCCATCCCGATCGCAGAGAACACCGGGGAGCTGTTTTTT
NA NA TRBJ2-7 TRBV19 CASSPSGGTPYEQYF TGTGCCAGTAGTCCAAGCGGAGGGACCCCCTACGAGCAGTACTTC
NA NA TRBJ2-5 TRBV4-1 CASSQVGARFQETQYF TGCGCCAGCAGCCAAGTCGGAGCGCGCTTCCAAGAGACCCAGTACTTC
TRBD1 NA TRBJ1-2 TRBV4-1 CASSQVEGQTYGYTF TGCGCCAGCAGCCAAGTCGAGGGACAGACCTATGGCTACACCTTC
NA NA TRBJ2-1 TRBV10-3 CAISVGAASDEQFF TGTGCCATCAGTGTGGGAGCTGCATCCGATGAGCAGTTCTTC
NA NA TRBJ2-1 TRBV7-9 CASSPGEQFF TGTGCCAGCAGCCCAGGTGAGCAGTTCTTC
NA NA TRBJ1-1 TRBV30 CAWSSAGFTEAFF TGTGCCTGGAGTAGTGCGGGGTTCACTGAAGCTTTCTTT
NA NA TRBJ1-4 TRBV4-1 CASSQGNEKLFF TGCGCCAGCAGCCAGGGCAATGAAAAACTGTTTTTT
TRBD1 NA TRBJ1-4 TRBV19 CASSQQGAANEKLFF TGTGCCAGTAGTCAACAGGGGGCCGCTAATGAAAAACTGTTTTTT
TRBD1 NA TRBJ1-2 TRBV11-3 CASSQDRGNGYTF TGTGCCAGCAGCCAGGACAGGGGGAATGGCTACACCTTC
NA NA TRBJ2-5 TRBV18 CASSPTGHLRVETQYF TGTGCCAGCTCACCTACAGGACATCTCAGGGTGGAGACCCAGTACTTC
TRBD1 NA TRBJ2-2 TRBV19 CASSEGTVAGELFF TGTGCCAGTAGTGAAGGGACAGTGGCCGGGGAGCTGTTTTTT
TRBD1 NA TRBJ1-6 TRBV9 CASSGGTGWNSPLHF TGTGCCAGCAGCGGAGGGACAGGTTGGAATTCACCCCTCCACTTT
TRBD1 NA TRBJ1-2 TRBV5-1 CASSLAGNHRGLYGYTF TGCGCCAGCAGCTTGGCCGGGAACCACAGGGGGCTCTATGGCTACACCTTC
TRBD1 NA TRBJ2-7 TRBV27 CASSTGTGSYEQYF TGTGCCAGCAGTACAGGGACAGGGAGCTACGAGCAGTACTTC
NA NA TRBJ1-3 TRBV30 CAWSTGNGNTIYF TGTGCCTGGAGTACCGGGAATGGAAACACCATATATTTT
TRBD1 NA TRBJ1-5 TRBV7-6 CASSLGGAGGRSNQPQHF TGTGCCAGCAGCTTAGGGGGGGCAGGGGGCCGTAGCAATCAGCCCCAGCATTTT
NA once TRBJ2-7 TRBV9 CASSVESGHYEQYF TGTGCCAGCAGCGTAGAAAGCGGCCACTACGAGCAGTACTTC
NA few TRBJ1-1 TRBV29-1 CSVDRAGNTEAFF TGCAGCGTTGACAGGGCTGGAAACACTGAAGCTTTCTTT
NA NA TRBJ2-3 TRBV6-5 CASSNSFGTQYF TGTGCCAGCAGTAACAGCTTTGGTACGCAGTATTTT
TRBD2 NA TRBJ2-1 TRBV5-4 CASGPQAGGSKQFF TGTGCCAGCGGGCCGCAAGCGGGAGGCTCTAAGCAGTTCTTC
NA NA TRBJ1-3 TRBV30 CAWKVGRSSGNTIYF TGTGCCTGGAAAGTGGGCAGAAGCTCTGGAAACACCATATATTTT
TRBD1 NA TRBJ2-2 TRBV24-1 CATGTGPATGELFF TGTGCCACCGGGACAGGGCCAGCGACCGGGGAGCTGTTTTTT